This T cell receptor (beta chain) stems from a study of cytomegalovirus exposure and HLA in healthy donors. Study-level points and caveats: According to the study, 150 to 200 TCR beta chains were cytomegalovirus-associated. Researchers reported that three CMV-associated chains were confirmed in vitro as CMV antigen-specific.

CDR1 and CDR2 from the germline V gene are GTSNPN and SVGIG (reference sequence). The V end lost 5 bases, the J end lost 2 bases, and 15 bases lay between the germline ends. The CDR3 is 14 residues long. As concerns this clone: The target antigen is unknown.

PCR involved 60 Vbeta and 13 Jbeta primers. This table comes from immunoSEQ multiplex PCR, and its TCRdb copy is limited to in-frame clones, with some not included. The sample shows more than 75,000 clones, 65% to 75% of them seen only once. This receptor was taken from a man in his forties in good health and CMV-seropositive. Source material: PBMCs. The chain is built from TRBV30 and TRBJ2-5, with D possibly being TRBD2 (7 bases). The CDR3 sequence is CAWGLGGGQETQYF. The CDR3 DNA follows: TGTGCCTGGGGATTAGGGGGGGGGCAAGAGACCCAGTACTTC.